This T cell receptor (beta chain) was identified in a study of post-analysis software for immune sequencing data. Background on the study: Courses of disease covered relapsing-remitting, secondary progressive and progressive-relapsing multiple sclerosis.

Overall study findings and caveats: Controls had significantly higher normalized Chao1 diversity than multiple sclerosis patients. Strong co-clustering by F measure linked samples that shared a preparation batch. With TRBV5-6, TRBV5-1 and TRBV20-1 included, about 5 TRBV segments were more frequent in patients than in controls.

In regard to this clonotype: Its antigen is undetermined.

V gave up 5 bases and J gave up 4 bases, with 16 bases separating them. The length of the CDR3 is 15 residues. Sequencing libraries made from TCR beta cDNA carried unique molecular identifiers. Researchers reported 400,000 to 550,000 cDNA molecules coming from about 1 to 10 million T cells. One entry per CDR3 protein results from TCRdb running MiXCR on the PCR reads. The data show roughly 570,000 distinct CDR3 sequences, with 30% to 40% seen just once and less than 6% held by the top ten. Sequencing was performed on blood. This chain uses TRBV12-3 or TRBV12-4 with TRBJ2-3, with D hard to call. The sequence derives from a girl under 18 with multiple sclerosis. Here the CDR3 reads CASSLQGRSADTQYF. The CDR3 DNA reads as TGTGCCAGCAGTCTCCAAGGCAGGTCGGCAGATACGCAGTATTTT.